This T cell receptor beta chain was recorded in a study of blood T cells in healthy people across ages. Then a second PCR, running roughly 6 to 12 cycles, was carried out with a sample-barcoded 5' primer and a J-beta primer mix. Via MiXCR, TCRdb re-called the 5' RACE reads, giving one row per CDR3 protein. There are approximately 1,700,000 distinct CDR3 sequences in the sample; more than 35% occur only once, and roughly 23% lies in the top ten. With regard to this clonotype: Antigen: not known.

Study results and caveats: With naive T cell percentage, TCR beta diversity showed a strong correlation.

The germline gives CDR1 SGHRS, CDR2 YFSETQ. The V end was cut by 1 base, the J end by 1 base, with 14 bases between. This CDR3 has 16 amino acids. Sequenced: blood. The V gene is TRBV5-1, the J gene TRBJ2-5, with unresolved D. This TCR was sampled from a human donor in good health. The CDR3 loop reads CASSLSVELLQETQYF. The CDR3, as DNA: TGCGCCAGCAGCTTGTCCGTTGAGCTGCTCCAAGAGACCCAGTACTTC.